This record looks at one TCR beta chain sequence and its context. As yet, its antigen is unknown. The entry originates in a study of cytomegalovirus exposure and HLA in healthy donors. Points from the study as a whole: Under in vitro conditions, three CMV-associated chains were confirmed as specific for CMV antigens.

V dropped 5 bases and J dropped 1; count of bases not matched to a gene: 3. Germline CDR1 reads SSHAT; CDR2 reads FNYEAQ (reference sequence). CDR3 length: 15 amino acids. Some clones are missing from TCRdb's copy, which holds only in-frame ones; the method was immunoSEQ multiplex PCR. The sample includes 190,000 or so clones, 80% to 85% seen only once; the top ten take about 3%. V and J are TRBV7-7 and TRBJ2-1; 9 bases line up with TRBD2. Source material: PBMCs. This sequence originates from a woman between 18 and 29 years old in good health and CMV-seropositive. For the CDR3, the DNA is TGTGCCAGCAGCCCGAGCGGGGGGTCCTACAATGAGCAGTTCTTC. Amino acid sequence: CASSPSGGSYNEQFF.